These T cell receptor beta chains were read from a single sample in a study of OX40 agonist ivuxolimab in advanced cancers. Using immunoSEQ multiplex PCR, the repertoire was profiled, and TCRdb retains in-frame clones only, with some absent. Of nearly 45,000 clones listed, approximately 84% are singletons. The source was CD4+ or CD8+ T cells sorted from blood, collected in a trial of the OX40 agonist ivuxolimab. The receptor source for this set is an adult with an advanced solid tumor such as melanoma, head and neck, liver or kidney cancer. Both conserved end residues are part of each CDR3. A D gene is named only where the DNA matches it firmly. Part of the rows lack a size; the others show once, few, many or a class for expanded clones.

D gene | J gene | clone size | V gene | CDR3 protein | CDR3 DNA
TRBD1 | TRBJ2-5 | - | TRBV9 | CASSDGQGRETQYF | TGTGCCAGCAGCGATGGACAGGGTAGGGAGACCCAGTACTTC
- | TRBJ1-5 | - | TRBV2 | CASGKGGGNQPQHF | TGTGCCAGCGGGAAAGGAGGAGGGAATCAGCCCCAGCATTTT
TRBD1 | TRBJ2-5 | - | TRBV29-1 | CSVESDRGETQYF | TGCAGCGTTGAATCGGACAGGGGAGAGACCCAGTACTTC
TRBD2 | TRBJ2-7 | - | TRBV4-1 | CASSQATSPAYEQYF | TGCGCCAGCAGCCAAGCGACTAGCCCCGCCTACGAGCAGTACTTC
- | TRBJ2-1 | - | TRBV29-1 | CSVPGSYNEQFF | TGCAGCGTCCCGGGCTCCTACAATGAGCAGTTCTTC
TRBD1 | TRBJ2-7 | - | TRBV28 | CASTWGTGAYEQYF | TGTGCCAGCACCTGGGGGACAGGGGCCTACGAGCAGTACTTC
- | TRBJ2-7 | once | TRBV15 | CATSETRHASYEQYF | TGTGCCACCAGCGAGACCCGACATGCGTCCTACGAGCAGTACTTC
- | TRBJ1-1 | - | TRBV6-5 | CASSLSGETEAFF | TGTGCCAGCAGTTTGTCAGGGGAAACTGAAGCTTTCTTT
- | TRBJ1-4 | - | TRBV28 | CAGAGWGSNEKLFF | TGTGCCGGTGCAGGATGGGGGTCTAATGAAAAACTGTTTTTT
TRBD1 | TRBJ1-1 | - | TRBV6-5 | CASRPGQGTEAFF | TGTGCCAGCAGACCGGGACAGGGCACTGAAGCTTTCTTT
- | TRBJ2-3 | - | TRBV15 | CATSRDRAGTADTQYF | TGTGCCACCAGCAGAGATCGGGCAGGGACCGCAGATACGCAGTATTTT
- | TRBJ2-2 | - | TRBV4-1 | CASSQDWVNGELFF | TGCGCCAGCAGCCAAGATTGGGTTAACGGGGAGCTGTTTTTT
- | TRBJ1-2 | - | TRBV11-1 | CASSYPQGYYGYTF | TGTGCCAGCAGCTATCCACAGGGTTACTATGGCTACACCTTC
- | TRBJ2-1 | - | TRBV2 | CASSGFEGVGEQFF | TGTGCCAGCAGTGGTTTCGAGGGAGTAGGTGAGCAGTTCTTC
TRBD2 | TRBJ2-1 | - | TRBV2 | CASRGGNEQFF | TGTGCCAGCCGCGGGGGCAATGAGCAGTTCTTC
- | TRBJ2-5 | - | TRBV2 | CASTPAGDSKYF | TGTGCCAGCACCCCGGCAGGGGACTCAAAGTACTTC
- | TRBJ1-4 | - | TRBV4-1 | CASSQADKVLFF | TGCGCCAGCAGCCAAGCAGACAAAGTGCTGTTTTTT
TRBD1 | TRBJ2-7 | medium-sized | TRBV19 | CASSSQMEGGNEQYF | TGTGCCAGTAGTTCACAGATGGAAGGGGGCAACGAGCAGTACTTC
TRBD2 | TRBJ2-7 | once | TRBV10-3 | CAARPFAGGDEQYF | TGTGCCGCCCGGCCTTTTGCGGGGGGTGACGAGCAGTACTTC
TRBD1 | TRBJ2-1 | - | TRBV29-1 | CSVTGVSYNEQFF | TGCAGCGTTACAGGGGTCTCCTACAATGAGCAGTTCTTC
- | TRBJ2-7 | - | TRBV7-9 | CASSAVDLPYEQYF | TGTGCCAGCAGCGCCGTGGACTTACCCTACGAGCAGTACTTC
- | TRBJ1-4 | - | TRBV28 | CASSWGDPNEKLFF | TGTGCCAGCAGTTGGGGGGACCCGAATGAAAAACTGTTTTTT
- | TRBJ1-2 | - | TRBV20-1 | CSARSYGYTF | TGCAGTGCGCGGAGCTATGGCTACACCTTC
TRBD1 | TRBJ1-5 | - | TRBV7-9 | CASSLSGTGGNSNQPQHF | TGTGCCAGCAGCCTATCCGGGACAGGGGGTAATAGCAATCAGCCCCAGCATTTT
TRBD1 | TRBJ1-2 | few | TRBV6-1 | CASRPGQGPSYGYTF | TGTGCCAGCAGACCCGGACAGGGGCCCTCCTATGGCTACACCTTC
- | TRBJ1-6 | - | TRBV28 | CASSSEDQVYNSPLHF | TGTGCCAGCAGTTCCGAGGATCAGGTCTATAATTCACCCCTCCACTTT
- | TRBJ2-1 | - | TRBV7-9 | CASSSGVGLDNEQFF | TGTGCCAGCAGCTCCGGAGTAGGGCTTGACAATGAGCAGTTCTTC
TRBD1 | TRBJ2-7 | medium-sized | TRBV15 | CATSRGTDYEQYF | TGTGCCACCAGCAGGGGGACAGACTACGAGCAGTACTTC
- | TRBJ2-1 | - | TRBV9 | CASSVVPTGAGNEQFF | TGTGCCAGCAGCGTAGTACCCACGGGGGCTGGGAATGAGCAGTTCTTC
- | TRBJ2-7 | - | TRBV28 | CATGPVTYEQYF | TGTGCCACCGGCCCCGTGACGTACGAGCAGTACTTC
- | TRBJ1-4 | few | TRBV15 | CATSRDSPNEKLFF | TGTGCCACCAGCAGAGACAGTCCTAATGAAAAACTGTTTTTT
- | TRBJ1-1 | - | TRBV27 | CASSSLLVGLSTEAFF | TGTGCCAGCAGTTCCCTCCTAGTGGGGCTGAGTACTGAAGCTTTCTTT
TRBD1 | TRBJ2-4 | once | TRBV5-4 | CASSLKGQGRENIQYF | TGTGCCAGCAGCTTGAAAGGACAGGGGAGGGAAAACATTCAGTACTTC
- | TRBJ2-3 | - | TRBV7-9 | CASSLTRPRF | TGTGCCAGCAGCTTAACGAGGCCCCGCTTT
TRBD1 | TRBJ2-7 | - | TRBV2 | CASSAPLDRASYEQYF | TGTGCCAGCAGTGCCCCACTGGACAGGGCGTCCTACGAGCAGTACTTC
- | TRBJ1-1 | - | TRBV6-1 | CASILGGRGTEAFF | TGTGCCAGCATCCTAGGGGGGAGGGGCACTGAAGCTTTCTTT
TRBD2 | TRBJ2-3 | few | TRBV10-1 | CASRARERGTQYF | TGCGCCAGCAGGGCGCGGGAGAGGGGTACGCAGTATTTT
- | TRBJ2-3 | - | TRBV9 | CASSALVSTDTQYF | TGTGCCAGCAGCGCCTTGGTCAGCACAGATACGCAGTATTTT